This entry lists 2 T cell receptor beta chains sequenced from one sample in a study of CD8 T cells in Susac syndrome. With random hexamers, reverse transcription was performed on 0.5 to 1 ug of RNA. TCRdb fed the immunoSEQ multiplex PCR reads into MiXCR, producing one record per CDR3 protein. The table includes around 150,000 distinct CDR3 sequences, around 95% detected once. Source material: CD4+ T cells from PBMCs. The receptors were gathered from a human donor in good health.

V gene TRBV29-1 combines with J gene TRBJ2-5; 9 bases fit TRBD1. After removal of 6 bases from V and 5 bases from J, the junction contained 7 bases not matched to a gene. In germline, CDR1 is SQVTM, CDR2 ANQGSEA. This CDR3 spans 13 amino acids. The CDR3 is CSVTTGGGETQYF. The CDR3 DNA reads TGCAGCGTCACGACAGGGGGAGGGGAGACCCAGTACTTC.

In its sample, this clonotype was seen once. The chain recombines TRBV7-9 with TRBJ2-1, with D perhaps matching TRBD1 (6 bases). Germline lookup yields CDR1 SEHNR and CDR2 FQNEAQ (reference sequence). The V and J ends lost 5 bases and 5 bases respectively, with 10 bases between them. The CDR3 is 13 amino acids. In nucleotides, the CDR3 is TGTGCCAGCAGCCTCGGGACAAACAATGAGCAGTTCTTC. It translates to CASSLGTNNEQFF.